The entry below describes one TCR beta chain. Its antigen is unidentified. The data originate from a study of identical twins. Findings and caveats of the study: Diverse VJ usage suggested most zero-insertion clonotypes were not invariant T cells. The models systematically underestimated how much out-of-frame TCR alpha was shared in monozygotic twins.

This CDR3 spans 14 amino acids. Unmatched junction bases numbered 7, after V lost 3 bases and J lost 5 bases. The germline V gene has CDR1 ENHRY and CDR2 SYGVKD. With template switching, a universal primer site was added, and the cDNA carried unique molecular identifiers. TCRdb processed the 5' RACE reads anew with MiXCR; each CDR3 protein has one entry. The table includes 400,000 to 500,000 distinct CDR3 sequences, 15% to 20% detected once. Sequencing input: naive T cells sorted from blood. The genes are TRBV10-3 and TRBJ2-7; TRBD1 matches 7 bases. The receptor's source is a man in his forties or fifties in good health. The CDR3, as DNA: TGTGCCATCAGTGACCGACAGGGTTTCCACGAGCAGTACTTC. It yields the protein CAISDRQGFHEQYF.